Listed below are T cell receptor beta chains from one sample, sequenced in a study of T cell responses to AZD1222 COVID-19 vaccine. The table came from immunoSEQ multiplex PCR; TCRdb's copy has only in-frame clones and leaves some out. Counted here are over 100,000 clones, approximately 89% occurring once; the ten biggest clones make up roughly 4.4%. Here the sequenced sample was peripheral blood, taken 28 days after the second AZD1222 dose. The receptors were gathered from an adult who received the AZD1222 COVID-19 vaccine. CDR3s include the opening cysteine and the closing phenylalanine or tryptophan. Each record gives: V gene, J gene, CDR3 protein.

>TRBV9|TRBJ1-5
CASSTTARGEQPQHF
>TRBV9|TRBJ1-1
CASSVVPRMNTEAFF
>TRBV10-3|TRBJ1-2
CAISEPRGQGAHGYTF
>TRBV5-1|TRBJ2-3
CASSLAVGLAVRDTQYF
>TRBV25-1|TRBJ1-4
CASSSQGATNEKLFF
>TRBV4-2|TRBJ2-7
CASSQGVQSYEQYF
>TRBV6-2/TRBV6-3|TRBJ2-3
CASSRLAQDTQYF
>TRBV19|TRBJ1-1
CASSIIEPRNTEAFF
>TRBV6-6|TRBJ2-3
CASSRLGVGRGQSSTDTQYF
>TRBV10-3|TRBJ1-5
CAIRGTGNQPQHF
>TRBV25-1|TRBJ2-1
CASKAGGQGEQFF
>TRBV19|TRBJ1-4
CASSMSAGAFEKLFF
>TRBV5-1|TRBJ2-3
CASSLDAASTDTQYF
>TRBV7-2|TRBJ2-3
CASSLNPSGGADTQYF
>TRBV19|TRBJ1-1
CASSDAGFMNTEAFF
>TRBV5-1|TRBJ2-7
CASSLLGTASYEQYF
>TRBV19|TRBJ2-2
CASSNPNTGELFF
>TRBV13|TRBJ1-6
CASSSGGLSYNSPLHF